The 25 T cell receptor beta chains below come from one sample, sequenced in a study of blood T cell repertoires in COVID-19. Sequencing used immunoSEQ multiplex PCR; TCRdb keeps in-frame clones, though not all of them. Found here are under 300,000 clones, nearly 90% of them singletons; the top ten hold around 2.3%. The source material was peripheral blood. These receptors all stem from a woman aged 55-69 years with COVID-19, enrolled during active disease.

The chain couples TRBV4-2 to TRBJ2-2, with 9 positions matching TRBD2. The trim removed 3 bases at V and 6 bases at J, leaving 11 bases unmatched. Germline values: CDR1 LGHNA, CDR2 YNFKEQ. The CDR3 has 17 amino acids. CDR3 sequence (DNA): TGTGCCAGCAGCCAGGAGACGGGACTAGCTTCTGCCGGGGAGCTGTTTTTT. This codes for CASSQETGLASAGELFF.

This clone was picked up a small number of times. This sample includes further DNA sequences coding for the same CDR3. This rearrangement joins TRBV18 to TRBJ1-1, with TRBD1 matching 9 bases. CDR1 KGHSH and CDR2 LQKENI come from the germline V gene. V shed 6 bases and J 1 base; nucleotides not matched to a gene: 3. CDR3 size: 14 residues. CDR3 coding DNA: TGTGCCAGCTCGGCGGGACAGGGGAACACTGAAGCTTTCTTT. Amino acids: CASSAGQGNTEAFF.

The rearrangement uses TRBV9 and TRBJ2-7, with TRBD1 matching 9 bases. Germline CDR1 SGDLS, CDR2 YYNGEE. The CDR3 is 17 residues long. Trimming removed 4 bases from V and 5 bases from J; junction bases left unmatched: 16. CDR3 in amino acids: CASSYNYKPGQGNEQYF. The DNA of the CDR3 is TGTGCCAGCAGCTATAATTACAAGCCGGGACAGGGAAACGAGCAGTACTTC.

The CDR3 region has the DNA TGCAGTGCTAGTTCGGAGGCCTATGGCTACACCTTC. Translated: CSASSEAYGYTF. The chain uses TRBV20-1 and TRBJ1-2, with D unclear. V lost 3 bases, J lost 4 bases, and 9 bases lay in between. The CDR3 covers 12 residues. The V gene's germline CDR1 is DFQATT and CDR2 SNEGSKA (reference sequence).

The rearrangement joins TRBV27 to TRBJ2-1, with 16 nucleotides matching TRBD2. Germline CDR1 is MNHEY and CDR2 is SMNVEV (reference sequence). With V trimmed by 6 bases and J by 0 bases, 2 bases remained unmatched. The CDR3 runs 17 residues. DNA for the CDR3: TGTGCCAGCAGGGGACTAGCGGGGGGGAGCTCCTACAATGAGCAGTTCTTC. This encodes CASRGLAGGSSYNEQFF.

As regards this clone: This sample includes further DNA sequences coding for the same CDR3. The V call is TRBV6-4, the J call TRBJ1-2; D gene uncertain. With 0 bases removed from V and 5 bases from J, the gap between germline ends came to 10 bases. The germline V gene has CDR1 MRHNA and CDR2 SNTAGT. The CDR3 consists of 14 residues. The chain's CDR3 is CASSDSAGIYGYTF. The CDR3 bases are TGTGCCAGCAGTGACTCGGCAGGCATTTATGGCTACACCTTC.

This clone was recorded only once. This chain links TRBV7-2 with TRBJ1-4, with D uncertain. The CDR3 is made up of 12 amino acids. Germline CDR1 SGHTA, CDR2 FQGNSA. Between the trimmed V and J ends, which lost 4 bases and 10 bases, there was a span of 10 bases. CDR3 amino acids: CASSSPFGKLFF. CDR3 DNA: TGTGCCAGCAGCTCCCCCTTCGGAAAACTGTTTTTT.

The CDR3 bases are TGTGCCTGGAAGTCTCAGGGAAATAGCAATCAGCCCCAGCATTTT. Translated: CAWKSQGNSNQPQHF. The V call is TRBV30, the J call TRBJ1-5; D may be TRBD1 (5 bases). V was trimmed by 4 bases and J by 0 bases, leaving 13 bases between them. Germline CDR1 and CDR2: GTSNPN and SVGIG (reference sequence). CDR3 length equals 15 residues.

The chain recombines TRBV5-1 with TRBJ1-1; tentative D call: TRBD1 (5 bases). CDR1 and CDR2 (germline): SGHRS, YFSETQ. This CDR3 region has 15 residues. V lost 0 bases, J lost 0 bases, and 9 bases lay in between. CDR3 nucleotide sequence: TGCGCCAGCAGCTTGGAGGGGAACATGAACACTGAAGCTTTCTTT. Its protein is CASSLEGNMNTEAFF.

The chain employs TRBV20-1 and TRBJ2-4, with a tentative D call TRBD2 (5 bases). CDR1 and CDR2 (germline): DFQATT, SNEGSKA (reference sequence). CDR3 length equals 11 residues. The ends were cut back, 6 bases at V and 5 bases at J, with 8 bases in the middle. CDR3: CSAGEQNIQYF. The CDR3 DNA reads TGCAGTGCCGGGGAGCAAAACATTCAGTACTTC.

V and J are TRBV7-3 and TRBJ2-5; D is unresolved. V dropped 4 bases and J dropped 4 bases, with 10 bases sitting between them. The V gene's germline CDR1 is SGHTA and CDR2 FQGTGA. The CDR3 is 13 residues long. CDR3 loop: CASSSGPVETQYF. Here the CDR3 DNA reads TGTGCCAGCAGCTCGGGTCCGGTAGAGACCCAGTACTTC.

For the CDR3, the DNA is TGTGCCAGCTCACCGATAATTCCGGGCTCTGGGGCCAACGTCCTGACTTTC. It specifies CASSPIIPGSGANVLTF. This chain uses TRBV18 with TRBJ2-6, with D uncertain. CDR1 is KGHSH and CDR2 is LQKENI in the germline V gene. The CDR3 contains 17 residues. With 3 bases removed from V and 0 bases from J, the gap between germline ends came to 12 bases.

The V gene is TRBV6-5, the J gene TRBJ1-6; 9 bases align to TRBD1. The germline V gene has CDR1 MNHEY and CDR2 SVGAGI. The CDR3 runs 13 residues. Trimming cost V 8 bases and J 10 bases; bases outside gene matches: 6. The CDR3 sequence: CASRDREWSPLHF. The CDR3 DNA reads as TGTGCCAGCCGGGACAGGGAGTGGTCACCCCTCCACTTT.

This chain uses TRBV3-1 (or the pseudogene TRBV3-2) with TRBJ1-1, with D uncertain. Germline values: CDR1 LGHDT, CDR2 YNNKEL (reference sequence). The V end was cut by 0 bases, the J end by 2 bases, with 16 bases between. There are 17 residues in the CDR3. CDR3 sequence: CASSQDSFRRENTEAFF. CDR3 nucleotide sequence: TGTGCCAGCAGCCAAGACTCTTTTAGGAGGGAAAACACTGAAGCTTTCTTT.

This chain uses TRBV29-1 with TRBJ2-3; 10 positions match TRBD2. V dropped 4 bases and J dropped 3; count of bases not matched to a gene: 4. The CDR3 is 14 amino acids. Germline CDR1 SQVTM, CDR2 ANQGSEA. CDR3 nucleotides: TGCAGCGTTGCGGCTAGCGGGGGAACAGATACGCAGTATTTT. Residues: CSVAASGGTDTQYF.

The V and J genes are TRBV11-2 and TRBJ1-3, with unresolved D. Per the germline V gene, CDR1 is SGHAT and CDR2 is FQNNGV. V gave up 4 bases and J gave up 0 bases, with 19 bases separating them. This CDR3 is 18 amino acids long. The DNA for the CDR3 is TGTGCCAGCAGCTCGGGGTATAGGTTGCGGAGCTCTGGAAACACCATATATTTT. The encoded protein is CASSSGYRLRSSGNTIYF.

This clone has just a few counts. J is TRBJ1-6 and V is TRBV7-8; tentative D call: TRBD1 (6 bases). Trimming took 8 bases from V and 6 from J, leaving 11 bases between them. The CDR3 runs to 13 residues. Germline CDR1 and CDR2: SGHVS and FQNEAQ. The CDR3 spells CASGGGSNSPLHF. The CDR3 nucleotides read TGTGCCAGCGGCGGGGGCTCTAATTCACCCCTCCACTTT.

This chain links TRBV4-1 with TRBJ1-1; 8 bases are a match to TRBD1. J gave up 1 base and V 3 bases, and 10 bases lay outside the gene matches. CDR1 is MGHRA and CDR2 is YSYEKL in the germline V gene. CDR3 length: 17 amino acids. The CDR3 DNA sequence: TGCGCCAGCAGCCAGCCACGACAGGGGATGAAGAACACTGAAGCTTTCTTT. It encodes CASSQPRQGMKNTEAFF.

The V call is TRBV6-2 or TRBV6-3, the J call TRBJ1-2; D might be TRBD1 (5 bases). The length of the CDR3 is 17 residues. V lost 4 bases to trimming and J lost 0 bases, with 18 bases between them. Germline values: CDR1 MNHEY, CDR2 SVGEGT. CDR3 bases: TGTGCCAGCAGTTCGCCCAGGACACCCGCGACTAACTATGGCTACACCTTC. This codes for CASSSPRTPATNYGYTF.

The table lists this clone with a count of one. The chain uses TRBV5-1 and TRBJ2-1; possible D gene TRBD1, 5 bases. This CDR3 region has 15 residues. V was cut by 0 bases and J by 0 bases, with 7 bases left in between. Germline CDR1 reads SGHRS; CDR2 reads YFSETQ. For the CDR3, the DNA is TGCGCCAGCAGCTTGGAGACAGCCTCCTACAATGAGCAGTTCTTC. This codes for CASSLETASYNEQFF.

CDR3 nucleotides: TGTGCCAGAAGCTCCCCCCGACAGGGACCCCTTAGCAATCAGCCCCAGCATTTT. Translation gives CARSSPRQGPLSNQPQHF. The V and J genes are TRBV5-3 and TRBJ1-5, with TRBD1 matching over 7 bases. TRBV5-3 is flagged as an ORF with uncertain function. V dropped 3 bases and J dropped 0; count of bases not matched to a gene: 12. The CDR3 runs to 18 residues.

The CDR3 DNA sequence: TGCAGCGGTCACCACGGTTTGAACACTGAAGCTTTCTTT. Amino acid sequence: CSGHHGLNTEAFF. The V call is TRBV29-1, the J call TRBJ1-1; no definite D call. In germline, CDR1 is SQVTM, CDR2 ANQGSEA. The CDR3 has 13 residues. V gave up 7 bases and J gave up 0 bases, with 12 bases separating them.

V gene TRBV5-6 combines with J gene TRBJ2-1; 9 bases agree with TRBD2. CDR3 size: 16 residues. The junction had 12 bases not matched to a gene; V was cut back by 4 bases and J by 7 bases. CDR1 SGHDT and CDR2 YYEEEE come from the germline V gene. CDR3 protein: CASSLRTSALSNEQFF. CDR3 bases: TGTGCCAGCAGCCTACGGACTAGCGCCCTCTCGAATGAGCAGTTCTTC.

This rearrangement joins TRBV5-4 to TRBJ1-2; D is ambiguous. Germline V gene sequence: CDR1 SGHNT, CDR2 YYREEE (reference sequence). The CDR3 consists of 13 residues. V lost 0 bases and J 2 bases, leaving 5 bases between the germline ends. In nucleotides, the CDR3 is TGTGCCAGCAGCTTGGAGGAGAACTATGGCTACACCTTC. This gives the protein CASSLEENYGYTF.

The rearrangement joins TRBV4-3 to TRBJ1-2; 7 bases map to TRBD1. Germline V gene data show CDR1 as LGHNA and CDR2 as YSLEER. With 2 bases clipped from V and 2 bases from J, the junction kept 2 bases outside the gene matches. The CDR3 runs to 14 residues. The CDR3 coding sequence is TGCGCCAGCAGCCAACGGACAGGCAACTATGGCTACACCTTC. The encoded protein is CASSQRTGNYGYTF.